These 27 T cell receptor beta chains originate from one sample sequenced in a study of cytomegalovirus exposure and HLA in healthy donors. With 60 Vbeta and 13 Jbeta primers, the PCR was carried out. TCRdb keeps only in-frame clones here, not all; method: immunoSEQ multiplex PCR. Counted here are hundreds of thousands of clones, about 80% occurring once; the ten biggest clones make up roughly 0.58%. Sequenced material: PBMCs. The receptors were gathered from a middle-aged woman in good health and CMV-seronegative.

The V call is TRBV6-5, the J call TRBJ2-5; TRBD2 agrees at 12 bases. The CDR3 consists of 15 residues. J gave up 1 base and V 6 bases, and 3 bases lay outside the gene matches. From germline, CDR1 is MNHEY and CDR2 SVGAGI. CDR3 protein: CASSPGLAGQETQYF. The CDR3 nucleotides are TGTGCCAGCAGCCCGGGACTAGCGGGCCAAGAGACCCAGTACTTC.

The CDR3 DNA follows: TGTGCCTGGAGTCGGAGTACCAATCAGCCCCAGCATTTT. Protein product: CAWSRSTNQPQHF. The chain recombines TRBV30 with TRBJ1-5; D remains ambiguous. Germline V gene data show CDR1 as GTSNPN and CDR2 as SVGIG (reference sequence). The CDR3 covers 13 residues. Trimming took off 2 bases at V and 3 bases at J, with 8 bases between the two ends.

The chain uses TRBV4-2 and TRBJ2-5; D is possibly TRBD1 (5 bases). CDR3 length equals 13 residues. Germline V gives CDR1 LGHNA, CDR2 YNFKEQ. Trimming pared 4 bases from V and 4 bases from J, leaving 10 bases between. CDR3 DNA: TGTGCCAGCAGCCGAGGAACAGGAGAGACCCAGTACTTC. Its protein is CASSRGTGETQYF.

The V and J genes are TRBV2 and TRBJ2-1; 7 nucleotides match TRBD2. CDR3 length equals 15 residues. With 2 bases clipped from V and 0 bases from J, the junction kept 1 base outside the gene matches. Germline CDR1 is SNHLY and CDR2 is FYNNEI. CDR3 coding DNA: TGTGCCAGCAGTGAACTAGCGGTCTCCTACAATGAGCAGTTCTTC. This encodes CASSELAVSYNEQFF.

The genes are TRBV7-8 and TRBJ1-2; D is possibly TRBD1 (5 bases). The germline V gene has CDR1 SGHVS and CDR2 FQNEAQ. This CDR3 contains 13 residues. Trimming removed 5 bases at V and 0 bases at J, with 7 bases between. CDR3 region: CASSGHSNYGYTF. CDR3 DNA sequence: TGTGCCAGCAGCGGACATTCTAACTATGGCTACACCTTC.

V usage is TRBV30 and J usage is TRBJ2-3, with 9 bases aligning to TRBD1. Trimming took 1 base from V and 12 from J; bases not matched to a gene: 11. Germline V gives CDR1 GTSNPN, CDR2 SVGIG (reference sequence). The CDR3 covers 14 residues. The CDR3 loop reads CAWSAGTGPVPQYF. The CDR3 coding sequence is TGTGCCTGGAGTGCCGGGACAGGGCCCGTTCCACAGTATTTT.

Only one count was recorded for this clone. The CDR3 nucleotides are TGTGCCAGCAGCGGGGGGGGATGGGGCACAGATACGCAGTATTTT. Amino acid sequence: CASSGGGWGTDTQYF. The V and J genes are TRBV5-6 and TRBJ2-3, with 7 bases lining up with TRBD2. This CDR3 spans 15 amino acids. The junction had 6 bases not matched to a gene; V was cut back by 4 bases and J by 1 base. CDR1 and CDR2 (germline): SGHDT, YYEEEE.

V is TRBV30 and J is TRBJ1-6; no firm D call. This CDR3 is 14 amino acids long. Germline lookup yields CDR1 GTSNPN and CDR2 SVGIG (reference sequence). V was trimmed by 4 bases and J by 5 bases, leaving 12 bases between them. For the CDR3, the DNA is TGTGCCTGGAATCGGGTATTACATAATTCACCCCTCCACTTT. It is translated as CAWNRVLHNSPLHF.

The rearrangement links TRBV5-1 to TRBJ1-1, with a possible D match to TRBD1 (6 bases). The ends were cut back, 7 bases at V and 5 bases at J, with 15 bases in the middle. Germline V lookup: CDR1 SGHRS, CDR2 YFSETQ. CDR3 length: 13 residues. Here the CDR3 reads CASARGGITEAFF. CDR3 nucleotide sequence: TGCGCCAGCGCCCGTGGGGGCATTACTGAAGCTTTCTTT. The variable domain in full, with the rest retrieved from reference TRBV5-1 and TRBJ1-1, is KAGVTQTPRYLIKTRGQQVTLSCSPISGHRSVSWYQQTPGQGLQFLFEYFSETQRNKGNFPGRFSGRQFSNSRSEMNVSTLELGDSALYLCASARGGITEAFFGQGTRLTVV.

CDR3 region: CASSYSGQGTDTQYF. CDR3 in DNA: TGTGCCAGCAGTTACTCGGGACAGGGCACAGATACGCAGTATTTT. V usage is TRBV6-5 and J usage is TRBJ2-3; 8 nucleotides agree with TRBD1. In germline, CDR1 is MNHEY, CDR2 SVGAGI. This CDR3 contains 15 residues. After removal of 0 bases from V and 1 base from J, the junction contained 0 bases not matched to a gene.

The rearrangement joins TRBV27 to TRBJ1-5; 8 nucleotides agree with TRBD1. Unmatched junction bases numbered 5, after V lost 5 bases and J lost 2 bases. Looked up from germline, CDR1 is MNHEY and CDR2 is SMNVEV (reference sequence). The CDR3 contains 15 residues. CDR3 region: CASSPQGAGNQPQHF. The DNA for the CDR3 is TGTGCCAGCAGTCCTCAGGGGGCGGGCAATCAGCCCCAGCATTTT.

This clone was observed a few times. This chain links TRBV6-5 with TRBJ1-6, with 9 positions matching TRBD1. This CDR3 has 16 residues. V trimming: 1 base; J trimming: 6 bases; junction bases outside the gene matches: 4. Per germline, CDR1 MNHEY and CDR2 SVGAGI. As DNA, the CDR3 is TGTGCCAGCAGTTACTTACAGGGGGCGCTTAATTCACCCCTCCACTTT. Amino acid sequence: CASSYLQGALNSPLHF.

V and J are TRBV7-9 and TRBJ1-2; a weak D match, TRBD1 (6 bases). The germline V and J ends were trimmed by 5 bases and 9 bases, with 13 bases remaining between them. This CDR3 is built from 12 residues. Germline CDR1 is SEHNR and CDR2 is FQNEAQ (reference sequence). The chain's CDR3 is CASSADRLSYTF. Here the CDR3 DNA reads TGTGCCAGCAGCGCTGACAGGCTTAGCTACACCTTC.

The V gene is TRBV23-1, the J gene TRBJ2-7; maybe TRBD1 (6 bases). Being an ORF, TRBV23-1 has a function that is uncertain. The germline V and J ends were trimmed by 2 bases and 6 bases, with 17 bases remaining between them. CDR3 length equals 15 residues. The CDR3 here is CASSQKINRVSEQYF. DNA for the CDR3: TGCGCCAGCAGTCAAAAAATCAACAGGGTTTCCGAGCAGTACTTC.

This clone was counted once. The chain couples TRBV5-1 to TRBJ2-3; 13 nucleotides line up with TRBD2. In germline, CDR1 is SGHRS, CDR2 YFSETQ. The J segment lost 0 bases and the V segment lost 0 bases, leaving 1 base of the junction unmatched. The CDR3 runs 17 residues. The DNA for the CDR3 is TGCGCCAGCAGCTTGGGACTAGCGGGGGGTAGCACAGATACGCAGTATTTT. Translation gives CASSLGLAGGSTDTQYF.

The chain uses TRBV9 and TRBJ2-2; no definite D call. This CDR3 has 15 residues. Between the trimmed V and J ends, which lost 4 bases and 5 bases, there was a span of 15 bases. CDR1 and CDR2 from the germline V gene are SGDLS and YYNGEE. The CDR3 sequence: CASSPTRNPTGELFF. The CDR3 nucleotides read TGTGCCAGCAGCCCCACGAGGAACCCTACCGGGGAGCTGTTTTTT.

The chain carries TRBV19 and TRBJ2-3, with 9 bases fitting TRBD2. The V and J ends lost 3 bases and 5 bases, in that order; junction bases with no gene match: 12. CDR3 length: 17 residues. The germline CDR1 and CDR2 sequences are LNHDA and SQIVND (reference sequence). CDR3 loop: CASSIGGRGGGRDTQYF. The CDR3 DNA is TGTGCCAGTAGTATTGGGGGGCGGGGGGGCGGTAGAGATACGCAGTATTTT.

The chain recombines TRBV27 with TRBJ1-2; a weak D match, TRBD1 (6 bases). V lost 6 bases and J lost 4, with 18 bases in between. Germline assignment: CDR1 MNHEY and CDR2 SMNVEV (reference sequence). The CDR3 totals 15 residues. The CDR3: CASSHGQPGGYGYTF. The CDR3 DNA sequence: TGTGCCAGCAGCCACGGACAGCCCGGTGGCTATGGCTACACCTTC.

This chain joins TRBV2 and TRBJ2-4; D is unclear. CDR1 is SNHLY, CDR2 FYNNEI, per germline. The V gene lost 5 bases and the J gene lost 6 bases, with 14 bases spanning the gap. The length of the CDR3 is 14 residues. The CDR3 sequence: CASSNANKRNIQYF. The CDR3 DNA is TGTGCCAGCAGTAACGCTAACAAGCGAAACATTCAGTACTTC.

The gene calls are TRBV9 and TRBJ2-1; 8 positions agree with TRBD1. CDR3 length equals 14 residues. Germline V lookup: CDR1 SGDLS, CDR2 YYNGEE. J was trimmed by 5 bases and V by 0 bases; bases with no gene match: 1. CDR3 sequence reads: CASSVGQGNNEQFF. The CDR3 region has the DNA TGTGCCAGCAGCGTAGGACAGGGGAACAATGAGCAGTTCTTC. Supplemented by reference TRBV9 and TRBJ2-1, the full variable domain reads DSGVTQTPKHLITATGQRVTLRCSPRSGDLSVYWYQQSLDQGLQFLIQYYNGEERAKGNILERFSAQQFPDLHSELNLSSLELGDSALYFCASSVGQGNNEQFFGPGTRLTVL.

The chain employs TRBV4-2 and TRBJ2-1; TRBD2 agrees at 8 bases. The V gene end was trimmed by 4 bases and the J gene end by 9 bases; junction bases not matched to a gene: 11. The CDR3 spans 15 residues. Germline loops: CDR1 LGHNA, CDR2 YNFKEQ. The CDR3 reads CASSRSGGLQGEQFF. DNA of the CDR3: TGTGCCAGCAGCCGGTCGGGGGGGCTCCAAGGTGAGCAGTTCTTC.

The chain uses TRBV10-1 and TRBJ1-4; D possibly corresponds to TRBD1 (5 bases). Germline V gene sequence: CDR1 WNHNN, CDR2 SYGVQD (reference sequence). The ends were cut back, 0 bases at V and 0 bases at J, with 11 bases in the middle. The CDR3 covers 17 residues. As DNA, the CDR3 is TGCGCCAGCAGTGAGTCTCCTTTAGGGGCAACTAATGAAAAACTGTTTTTT. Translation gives CASSESPLGATNEKLFF.

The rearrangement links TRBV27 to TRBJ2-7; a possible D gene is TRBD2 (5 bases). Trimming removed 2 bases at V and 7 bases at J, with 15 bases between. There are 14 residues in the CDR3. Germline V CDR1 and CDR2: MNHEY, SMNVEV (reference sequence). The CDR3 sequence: CASSLIRPPGEQYF. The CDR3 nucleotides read TGTGCCAGCAGTTTAATCCGACCTCCGGGGGAGCAGTACTTC.

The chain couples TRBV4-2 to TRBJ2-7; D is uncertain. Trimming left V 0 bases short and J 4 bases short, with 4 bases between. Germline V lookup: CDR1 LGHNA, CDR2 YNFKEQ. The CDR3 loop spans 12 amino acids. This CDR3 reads CASSQERYEQYF. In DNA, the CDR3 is TGTGCCAGCAGCCAAGAGAGGTACGAGCAGTACTTC.

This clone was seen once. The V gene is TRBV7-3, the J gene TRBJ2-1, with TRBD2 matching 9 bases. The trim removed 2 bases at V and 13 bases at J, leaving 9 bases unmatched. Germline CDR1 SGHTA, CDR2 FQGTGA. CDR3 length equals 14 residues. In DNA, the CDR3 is TGTGCCAGCAGCTTAGCGGGAGCGGGGGGCCTCCAGTTCTTC. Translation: CASSLAGAGGLQFF. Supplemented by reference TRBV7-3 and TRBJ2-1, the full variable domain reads GAGVSQTPSNKVTEKGKYVELRCDPISGHTALYWYRQSLGQGPEFLIYFQGTGAADDSGLPNDRFFAVRPEGSVSTLKIQRTERGDSAVYLCASSLAGAGGLQFFGPGTRLTVL.

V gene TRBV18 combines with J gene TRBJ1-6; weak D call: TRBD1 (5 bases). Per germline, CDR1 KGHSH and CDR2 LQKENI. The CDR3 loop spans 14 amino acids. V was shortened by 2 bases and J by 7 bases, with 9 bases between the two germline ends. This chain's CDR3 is CASSPGAVNSPLHF. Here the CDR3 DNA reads TGTGCCAGCTCACCAGGGGCTGTCAATTCACCCCTCCACTTT.

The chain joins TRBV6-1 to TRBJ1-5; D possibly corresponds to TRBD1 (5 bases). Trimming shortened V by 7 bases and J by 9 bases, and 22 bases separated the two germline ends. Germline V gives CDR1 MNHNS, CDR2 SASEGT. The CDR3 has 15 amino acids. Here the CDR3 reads CASKGGQGLLRPQHF. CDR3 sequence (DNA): TGTGCCAGCAAAGGAGGCCAGGGACTTTTGAGGCCCCAGCATTTT.